This T cell receptor beta chain was found in a study of cytotoxic CD8 clonotypes in ibrutinib-treated CLL. Study at large: Specimens for response were gathered following a median roughly eleven months of therapy, spanning 6 to 36. Study-level results: Before falling back toward baseline at progression, clonality had risen at the time of ibrutinib response. Sustained-remission patients were sampled at different times than progressing patients were.

The CDR3 totals 13 residues. Germline CDR1 is KGHSH and CDR2 is LQKENI. V dropped 2 bases and J dropped 0 bases, with 4 bases sitting between them. The assay was immunoSEQ multiplex PCR, and TCRdb's table has in-frame clones only and misses some. The sample contains roughly 180,000 clones, around 80% of which appear only once. The sample holds one count of this clone. Antigen: not known. This receptor was taken from a human donor with chronic lymphocytic leukemia. This sample comprised PBMCs, obtained after 24 months of ibrutinib treatment. V is TRBV18 and J is TRBJ1-1; no clear D gene. The chain's CDR3 is CASSPNLNTEAFF. CDR3 bases: TGTGCCAGCTCACCAAATTTGAACACTGAAGCTTTCTTT.